Each of the 7 T cell receptor beta chains below was sequenced from the same sample in a study of cytomegalovirus exposure and HLA in healthy donors. With 60 Vbeta and 13 Jbeta primers, the PCR was carried out. TCRdb's table, derived via immunoSEQ multiplex PCR, lists solely in-frame clones and lacks some. The sample includes roughly 78,000 clones, about 72% of them seen just once. The sequenced material came from PBMCs. These TCRs come from a middle-aged man in good health and CMV-seropositive.

This chain connects TRBV7-6 to TRBJ1-6; no reliable D call. Trimming took 5 bases from V and 10 from J, leaving 9 bases between them. The CDR3 has 12 amino acids. Germline V gives CDR1 SGHVS, CDR2 FNYEAQ. CDR3: CASSPGESPLHF. The CDR3 bases are TGTGCCAGCAGCCCCGGGGAGTCACCCCTCCACTTT.

This rearrangement joins TRBV5-8 to TRBJ2-7; TRBD1 aligns across 7 bases. The J segment lost 6 bases and the V segment lost 4 bases, leaving 7 bases of the junction unmatched. The germline V gene encodes CDR1 SGHTS and CDR2 YDEGEE. This CDR3 comprises 13 residues. The CDR3 DNA follows: TGTGCCAGCAGCCGACAGGGATTGGGCGAGCAGTACTTC. Its translation is CASSRQGLGEQYF. The variable domain in full, with the rest retrieved from reference TRBV5-8 and TRBJ2-7, is EAGVTQSPTHLIKTRGQQATLRCSPISGHTSVYWYQQALGLGLQFLLWYDEGEERNRGNFPPRFSGRQFPNYSSELNVNALELEDSALYLCASSRQGLGEQYFGPGTRLTVT.

The chain couples TRBV30 to TRBJ2-5, with D perhaps matching TRBD2 (6 bases). The end of the DNA is better explained by TRBJ2-7, so the J call may be wrong. The CDR3 covers 14 residues. Germline-derived CDR1 and CDR2 are GTSNPN and SVGIG (reference sequence). CDR3 sequence: CAWSVGGGAYEQYF. The CDR3 DNA reads as TGTGCCTGGAGTGTTGGTGGAGGGGCCTACGAGCAGTACTTC.

This chain connects TRBV5-6 to TRBJ1-1, with D tentatively TRBD1 (6 bases). This CDR3 region has 15 residues. The V gene lost 4 bases and the J gene lost 0 bases, with 13 bases spanning the gap. The germline CDR1 and CDR2 sequences are SGHDT and YYEEEE. CDR3 sequence reads: CASSLRGGLNTEAFF. The CDR3, as DNA: TGTGCCAGCAGCCTCCGGGGGGGGCTGAACACTGAAGCTTTCTTT.

J is TRBJ2-7 and V is TRBV5-8, with D hard to call. The germline V gene has CDR1 SGHTS and CDR2 YDEGEE. This CDR3 has 13 amino acids. Trimming pared 4 bases from V and 1 base from J, leaving 9 bases between. Here the CDR3 reads CASSPRSSYEQYF. CDR3 DNA: TGTGCCAGCAGCCCGCGGTCTTCCTACGAGCAGTACTTC. Using reference TRBV5-8 and TRBJ2-7 for the parts outside the CDR3, the full variable domain is EAGVTQSPTHLIKTRGQQATLRCSPISGHTSVYWYQQALGLGLQFLLWYDEGEERNRGNFPPRFSGRQFPNYSSELNVNALELEDSALYLCASSPRSSYEQYFGPGTRLTVT.

The V gene is TRBV29-1, the J gene TRBJ2-1, with D perhaps matching TRBD2 (6 bases). CDR3 length equals 14 residues. Germline V lookup: CDR1 SQVTM, CDR2 ANQGSEA. V was shortened by 6 bases and J by 6 bases, with 18 bases between the two germline ends. The CDR3 sequence is CSVRYGGSRNEQFF. The CDR3 bases are TGCAGCGTGCGTTATGGGGGGAGTCGCAATGAGCAGTTCTTC.

The chain is built from TRBV19 and TRBJ2-1, with a possible D match to TRBD1 (6 bases). Germline V gene lookup returns CDR1 LNHDA and CDR2 SQIVND (reference sequence). Trimming pared 2 bases from V and 9 bases from J, leaving 11 bases between. The CDR3 runs to 13 residues. CDR3 in amino acids: CASSILGTREQFF. The DNA of the CDR3 is TGTGCCAGTAGTATACTTGGGACACGTGAGCAGTTCTTC.